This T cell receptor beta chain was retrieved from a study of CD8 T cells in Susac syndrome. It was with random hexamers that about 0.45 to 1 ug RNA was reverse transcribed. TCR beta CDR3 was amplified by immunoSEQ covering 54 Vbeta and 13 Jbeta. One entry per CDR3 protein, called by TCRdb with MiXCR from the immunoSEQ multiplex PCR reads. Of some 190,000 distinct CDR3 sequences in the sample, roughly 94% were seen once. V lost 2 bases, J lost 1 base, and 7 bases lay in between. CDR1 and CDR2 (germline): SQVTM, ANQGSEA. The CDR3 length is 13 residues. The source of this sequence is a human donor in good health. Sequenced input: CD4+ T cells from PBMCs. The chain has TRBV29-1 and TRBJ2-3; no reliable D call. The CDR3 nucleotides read TGCAGCGTTGAATTGGTGGGCACAGATACGCAGTATTTT. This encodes CSVELVGTDTQYF.